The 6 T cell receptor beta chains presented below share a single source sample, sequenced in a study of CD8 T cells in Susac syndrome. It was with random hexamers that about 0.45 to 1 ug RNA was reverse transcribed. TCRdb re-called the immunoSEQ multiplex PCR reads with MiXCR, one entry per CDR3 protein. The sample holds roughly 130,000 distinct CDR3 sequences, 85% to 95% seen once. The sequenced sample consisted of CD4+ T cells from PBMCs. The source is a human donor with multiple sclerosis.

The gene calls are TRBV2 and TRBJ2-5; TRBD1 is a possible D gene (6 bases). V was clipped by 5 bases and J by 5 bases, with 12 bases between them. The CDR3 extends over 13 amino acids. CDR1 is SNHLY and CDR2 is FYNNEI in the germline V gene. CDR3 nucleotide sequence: TGTGCCAGCAGTAGGGACATGCGGGAGACCCAGTACTTC. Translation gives CASSRDMRETQYF.

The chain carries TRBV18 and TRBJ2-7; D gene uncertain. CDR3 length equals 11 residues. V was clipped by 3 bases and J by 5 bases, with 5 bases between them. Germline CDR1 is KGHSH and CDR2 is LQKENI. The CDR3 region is CASSPSNEQYF. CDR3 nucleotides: TGTGCCAGCTCACCCTCGAACGAGCAGTACTTC.

The CDR3 sequence is CSILGTGITQYF. The CDR3 DNA sequence: TGCAGTATACTGGGGACTGGTATTACCCAGTACTTC. The V gene is TRBV20-1, the J gene TRBJ2-5; tentatively, D is TRBD2 (6 bases). Germline CDR1 is DFQATT and CDR2 is SNEGSKA (reference sequence). Trimming cost V 8 bases and J 8 bases, with 18 bases left between them. The length of the CDR3 is 12 residues.

This CDR3 is CASSQGGRAGHQETQYF. CDR3 bases: TGTGCCAGCAGCCAAGGGGGTCGTGCGGGGCACCAAGAGACCCAGTACTTC. The chain has TRBV4-2 and TRBJ2-5; a possible D gene is TRBD2 (6 bases). Per the germline V gene, CDR1 is LGHNA and CDR2 is YNFKEQ. The CDR3 has 17 residues. Trimming took 1 base from V and 0 from J, leaving 15 bases between them.

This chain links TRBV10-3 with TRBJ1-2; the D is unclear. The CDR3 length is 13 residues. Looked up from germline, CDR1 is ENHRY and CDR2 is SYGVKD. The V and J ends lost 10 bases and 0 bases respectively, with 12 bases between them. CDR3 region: CATRPLANYGYTF. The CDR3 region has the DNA TGTGCCACCCGACCATTAGCTAACTATGGCTACACCTTC.

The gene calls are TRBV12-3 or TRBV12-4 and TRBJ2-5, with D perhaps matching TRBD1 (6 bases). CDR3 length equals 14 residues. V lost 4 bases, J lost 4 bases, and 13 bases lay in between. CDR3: CASSSYRDGETQYF. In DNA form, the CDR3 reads TGTGCCAGCAGTTCCTACAGGGACGGAGAGACCCAGTACTTC.